A selection of T cell receptor beta chains follows, all from one sample in a study of radiation and T cells in renal cell carcinoma. Generated by immunoSEQ multiplex PCR, the TCRdb table keeps only in-frame clones and is missing some. Here the sample spans about 130,000 clones, approximately 85% being singletons. Material: blood, obtained from a patient whose treatment included radiotherapy and nephrectomy. Source of these receptors: a man aged 50 to 59 with renal cell carcinoma. Each CDR3 is given with its conserved first and last residue. D genes are given only for firm matches. Clone size, where shown, is once, few, many, or a class for clones that have expanded.

d_gene	v_gene	j_gene	abundance	len	CDR3nt	CDR3aa
NA	TRBV5-4	TRBJ2-5	NA	14	TGTGCCAGCAGCTTTCGGACTGGCCAAGAGACCCAGTACTTC	CASSFRTGQETQYF
NA	TRBV27	TRBJ2-1	NA	12	TGTGCCAGCAGTTTAACGGGCTATGAGCAGTTCTTC	CASSLTGYEQFF
NA	TRBV7-3	TRBJ2-5	NA	14	TGTGCCAGCAGCCCGGGACAAGAAAGAAAGACCCAGTACTTC	CASSPGQERKTQYF
TRBD1	TRBV10-3	TRBJ1-2	NA	14	TGTGCCAGCACTCATAGGACAGGGGTCTATGGCTACACCTTC	CASTHRTGVYGYTF
NA	TRBV5-5	TRBJ2-5	NA	13	TGTGCCAGCAGCGTGCAGGGAGAAGAGACCCAGTACTTC	CASSVQGEETQYF
TRBD1	TRBV5-1	TRBJ2-3	NA	16	TGCGCCAGCAGCTTGGGACAGGGGGGTGGCACAGATACGCAGTATTTT	CASSLGQGGGTDTQYF
NA	TRBV25-1	TRBJ1-6	NA	15	TGTGCCAGCAGTGAATACCAGGGGAGGGATTCACCCCTCCACTTT	CASSEYQGRDSPLHF
TRBD2	TRBV5-1	TRBJ2-7	NA	18	TGCGCCAGCAGCTCGGGACTAGCGGGGGGTCTAAACTTCTACGAGCAGTACTTC	CASSSGLAGGLNFYEQYF
TRBD1	TRBV9	TRBJ1-3	NA	15	TGTGCCAGCAGCGTTCAGGGGACAGCCGGAAACACCATATATTTT	CASSVQGTAGNTIYF
TRBD2	TRBV9	TRBJ2-7	NA	16	TGTGCCAGCAGCCCCGGGACTATTGGAGCCTCCTACGAGCAGTACTTC	CASSPGTIGASYEQYF
NA	TRBV30	TRBJ1-4	NA	13	TGTGCCGGGGGGCGGCAAACTAATGAAAAACTGTTTTTT	CAGGRQTNEKLFF
NA	TRBV7-2	TRBJ1-2	NA	15	TGTGCCAGCAGCTTGGTACAGGGCGGAAACTATGGCTACACCTTC	CASSLVQGGNYGYTF
TRBD1	TRBV6-5	TRBJ1-3	NA	14	TGTGCCAGCAGCCCCCGACAGGGTGGTGACACCATATATTTT	CASSPRQGGDTIYF
NA	TRBV7-9	TRBJ2-7	few	13	TGTGCCAGCAGCCCGGAGTGGGGCTACGAGCAGTACTTC	CASSPEWGYEQYF
NA	TRBV30	TRBJ1-2	NA	13	TGTGCCTGGGACCTCCGAGGGTCGGATGGCTACACCTTC	CAWDLRGSDGYTF
TRBD1	TRBV7-2	TRBJ2-1	NA	14	TGTGCCAGCAGCTTGGACAGGGGGGGGAATGAGCAGTTCTTC	CASSLDRGGNEQFF
NA	TRBV5-1	TRBJ2-1	NA	14	TGCGCCAGCAGCTCGTTCGGCTCCTACAATGAGCAGTTCTTC	CASSSFGSYNEQFF
NA	TRBV5-6	TRBJ2-6	NA	15	TGTGCCAGCAGCTTGGTTGGCTCTGGGGCCAACGTCCTGACTTTC	CASSLVGSGANVLTF
NA	TRBV18	TRBJ1-2	NA	14	TGTGCCAGCTCACCAGTGGACGGAAACTATGGCTACACCTTC	CASSPVDGNYGYTF
NA	TRBV15	TRBJ2-4	NA	17	TGTGCCACCAGCAGAGATTTGTCGGAGCTAGCCAAAAACATTCAGTACTTC	CATSRDLSELAKNIQYF
NA	TRBV6-4	TRBJ1-2	NA	11	TGTGCCAGCAGTGACTCAAGGGGCTACACCTTC	CASSDSRGYTF
NA	TRBV5-5	TRBJ2-1	NA	14	TGTGCCAGCAGCTGGCAACTAGTATCCAATGAGCAGTTCTTC	CASSWQLVSNEQFF
NA	TRBV6-1	TRBJ2-1	NA	15	TGTGCCAGCAGTGATTCGAGGGGTAGCATCAATGAGCAGTTCTTC	CASSDSRGSINEQFF
NA	TRBV12-5	TRBJ1-2	NA	14	TGTGCTAGTGGTTTAGGGCGCGGAGACTATGGCTACACCTTC	CASGLGRGDYGYTF
NA	TRBV11-2	TRBJ2-4	NA	14	TGTGCCAGCAGCTCCAGGTTGGCCAAAAACATTCAGTACTTC	CASSSRLAKNIQYF
NA	TRBV28	TRBJ1-2	NA	12	TGTGCCAGCAACTCGGGCAGGCAAGGCTACACCTTC	CASNSGRQGYTF
NA	TRBV7-2	TRBJ2-3	NA	14	TGTGCCAGCAGCCCCCCCCGTCCCGCAGATACGCAGTATTTT	CASSPPRPADTQYF
NA	TRBV10-3	TRBJ2-1	few	17	TGTGCCATCAGTGGCCCTCCCGGGGCGGGGTTGGATAATGAGCAGTTCTTC	CAISGPPGAGLDNEQFF
NA	TRBV2	TRBJ1-1	few	16	TGTGCCAGCAGCCTAGAGGAGGCATTGATGAACACTGAAGCTTTCTTT	CASSLEEALMNTEAFF
NA	TRBV30	TRBJ2-1	NA	16	TGTGCCTGGACCCGCGGCTCTTCTGTGGGGATGGGTGAGCAGTTCTTC	CAWTRGSSVGMGEQFF
TRBD1	TRBV2	TRBJ1-2	few	13	TGTGCCAGCAGGAGGGGGCGCGACTATGGCTACACCTTC	CASRRGRDYGYTF
NA	TRBV28	TRBJ2-5	NA	13	TGTGCCAGCAGTTTAACCATACAAGAGACCCAGTACTTC	CASSLTIQETQYF
TRBD1	TRBV28	TRBJ1-5	once	15	TGTGCCAGCAGTTACGCTGCAGGGGGGAATCAGCCCCAGCATTTT	CASSYAAGGNQPQHF
TRBD1	TRBV29-1	TRBJ1-2	NA	14	TGCAGCGCTTGGACAGGGGGAGCTAACTATGGCTACACCTTC	CSAWTGGANYGYTF
TRBD1	TRBV4-3	TRBJ2-1	NA	13	TGCGCCAGCAGCCAACAGGGGGCTGTTGAGCAGTTCTTC	CASSQQGAVEQFF
TRBD1	TRBV10-1	TRBJ2-7	NA	15	TGCGCCAGCAGTGAGATGACAGGGCAAAGCTACGAGCAGTACTTC	CASSEMTGQSYEQYF
TRBD1	TRBV15	TRBJ2-7	NA	16	TGTGCCACCAGCAGAGATAGGGGGACAGGGATTTACGAGCAGTACTTC	CATSRDRGTGIYEQYF
NA	TRBV5-1	TRBJ1-1	NA	14	TGCGCCAGCAGCTTCTCAGGGGCGAACACTGAAGCTTTCTTT	CASSFSGANTEAFF
TRBD2	TRBV30	TRBJ2-1	NA	15	TGTGCCTGGAGTTCCGGACTAGCGGGGGGGAATGAGCAGTTCTTC	CAWSSGLAGGNEQFF
NA	TRBV7-9	TRBJ1-4	NA	14	TGTGCCAGCAGCTCCTCGCCGGATGGGGAAAAACTGTTTTTT	CASSSSPDGEKLFF
NA	TRBV9	TRBJ1-1	NA	14	TGTGCCAGCAGCGTAGTTTTTACGAACACTGAAGCTTTCTTT	CASSVVFTNTEAFF
NA	TRBV7-2	TRBJ2-1	few	17	TGTGCCAGCAGCCACGACGGACCGCCGAGCTCCTACAATGAGCAGTTCTTC	CASSHDGPPSSYNEQFF
NA	TRBV6-1	TRBJ1-2	NA	14	TGTGCCAGCAGGGCAGGGGCAGTAGAGGGTGGCTACACCTTC	CASRAGAVEGGYTF
NA	TRBV15	TRBJ2-7	NA	15	TGTGCCACCAGCAGAGAAAACACGAACAACTACGAGCAGTACTTC	CATSRENTNNYEQYF
TRBD2	TRBV18	TRBJ2-5	NA	18	TGTGCCAGCTCACCGGCGGTAGGACTAGCGGGAGGGCAAGAGACCCAGTACTTC	CASSPAVGLAGGQETQYF
TRBD2	TRBV9	TRBJ2-3	NA	14	TGTGCCAGCCGCCCAGCGGGGCGCTTTGGTACGCAGTATTTT	CASRPAGRFGTQYF
NA	TRBV7-2	TRBJ2-3	NA	14	TGTGCCAGCAGCTTAAGTGAGGCGACAGATACGCAGTATTTT	CASSLSEATDTQYF
NA	TRBV10-2	TRBJ2-7	NA	14	TGCGCCAGCAGTGAGTCACGGTTTCTTGGCGAGCAGTACTTC	CASSESRFLGEQYF
TRBD1	TRBV4-2	TRBJ1-2	NA	15	TGTGCCAGCAGCCAAGATAGGGGGCGAGGCGGTGGCTACACCTTC	CASSQDRGRGGGYTF
TRBD1	TRBV27	TRBJ1-2	once	16	TGTGCCAGCAGTTTTAACAGGGGCGGGCTCGGCTATGGCTACACCTTC	CASSFNRGGLGYGYTF
NA	TRBV30	TRBJ2-1	NA	13	TGTGCCCTTACGGACCACAGGGAGCATGAGCAGTTCTTC	CALTDHREHEQFF
TRBD1	TRBV28	TRBJ1-2	NA	12	TGTGCCAGCAGACGGGACAGCTATGGCTACACCTTC	CASRRDSYGYTF
NA	TRBV6-1	TRBJ1-4	once	15	TGTGCCAGCAGTGACCCCGGGGGGGTCGGGGAAAAACTGTTTTTT	CASSDPGGVGEKLFF